This T cell receptor (beta chain) derives from a study of response to subunit inactivated influenza vaccine. This clonotype was seen repeatedly, ten times or more. The trim removed 4 bases at V and 2 bases at J, leaving 1 base unmatched. Looked up from germline, CDR1 is SGHTA and CDR2 is FQGTGA. CDR3 size: 14 residues. TCRdb passed the RT-PCR reads through MiXCR, listing each CDR3 protein once. The sample contains roughly 500,000 distinct CDR3 sequences, about 15% of which appear only once. The material sequenced was CD4+ T cells sorted from PBMCs, taken roughly 24 months after vaccination. V gene TRBV7-3 combines with J gene TRBJ2-2; 7 nucleotides agree with TRBD2. This TCR was recovered from a man aged 50 to 69 who received an inactivated influenza vaccine. CDR3 region: CASSWGGNTGELFF. In nucleotides, the CDR3 is TGTGCCAGCAGCTGGGGGGGAAACACCGGGGAGCTGTTTTTT.